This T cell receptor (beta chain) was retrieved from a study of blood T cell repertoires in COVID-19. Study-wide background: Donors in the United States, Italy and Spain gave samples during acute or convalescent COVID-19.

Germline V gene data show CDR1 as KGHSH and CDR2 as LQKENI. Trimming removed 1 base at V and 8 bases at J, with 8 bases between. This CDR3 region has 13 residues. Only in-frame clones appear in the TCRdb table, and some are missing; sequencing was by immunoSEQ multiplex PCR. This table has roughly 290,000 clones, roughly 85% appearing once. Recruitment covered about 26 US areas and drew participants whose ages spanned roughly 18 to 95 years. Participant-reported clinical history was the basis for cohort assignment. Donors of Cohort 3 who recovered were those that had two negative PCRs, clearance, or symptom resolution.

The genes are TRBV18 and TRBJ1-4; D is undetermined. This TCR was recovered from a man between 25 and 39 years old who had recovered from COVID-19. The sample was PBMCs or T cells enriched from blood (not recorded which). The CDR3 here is CASSPRASEKLFF. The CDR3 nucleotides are TGTGCCAGCTCACCACGGGCCAGCGAAAAACTGTTTTTT.